Listed here are 8 T cell receptor beta chains from one sample, sequenced in a study of chemoradiotherapy in HPV16-positive cancers. The repertoire was sequenced with immunoSEQ multiplex PCR; TCRdb's copy has only in-frame clones and lacks some. The sample lists 5,000 or so clones, 90% to 95% occurring once. The specimen was taken from a patient who underwent chemoradiotherapy. These TCRs come from a human donor with HPV-associated anogenital cancer.

This clone was detected only once. V is TRBV6-6 and J is TRBJ2-3; weak D call: TRBD1 (6 bases). V was trimmed by 2 bases and J by 0 bases, leaving 9 bases between them. Germline loops: CDR1 MNHNY, CDR2 SVGAGI (reference sequence). This CDR3 is 15 amino acids long. The CDR3 DNA sequence: TGTGCCAGCAGTTACGGGGGCTGGAGCACAGATACGCAGTATTTT. Translating gives CASSYGGWSTDTQYF.

This clone was detected once. This chain connects TRBV18 to TRBJ2-1; possible D gene TRBD1, 5 bases. Trimming left V 3 bases short and J 0 bases short, with 12 bases between. Germline CDR1 is KGHSH and CDR2 is LQKENI. The CDR3 extends over 16 amino acids. The CDR3 loop reads CASSPSRQSSYNEQFF. The CDR3 DNA follows: TGTGCCAGCTCACCCTCCCGACAGAGCTCCTACAATGAGCAGTTCTTC.

A note on this clone: Compared with germline, one end of the junction differs, possibly owing to a read error. Other DNA sequences of this sample code for an identical CDR3. The chain has TRBV4-1 and TRBJ1-1; unclear D gene. Germline V CDR1 and CDR2: MGHRA, YSYEKL. The CDR3 runs 16 residues. CDR3 nucleotides: TGCGCCAGCAGCCAAGAGGCGGGAGGGCTGAACACCGAAGCTTTCTTT. Amino acid sequence: CASSQEAGGLNTEAFF.

J is TRBJ1-1 and V is TRBV30; 7 positions match TRBD1. V lost 7 bases and J lost 11; bases outside the gene matches: 13. The CDR3 loop spans 12 amino acids. Germline V gene lookup returns CDR1 GTSNPN and CDR2 SVGIG (reference sequence). CDR3 in amino acids: CAYLKGAVGAFF. The DNA of the CDR3 is TGTGCCTATCTCAAGGGGGCCGTTGGGGCTTTCTTT.

The rearrangement joins TRBV2 to TRBJ2-3, with a tentative D call TRBD2 (6 bases). Trimming took off 3 bases at V and 10 bases at J, with 8 bases between the two ends. CDR3 length equals 11 residues. The germline gives CDR1 SNHLY, CDR2 FYNNEI. The CDR3 sequence is CASSERGAQYF. The CDR3 bases are TGTGCCAGCAGTGAGCGGGGAGCGCAGTATTTT.

This chain links TRBV29-1 with TRBJ2-3; TRBD2 aligns across 11 bases. The CDR3 runs to 14 residues. Germline CDR1 and CDR2: SQVTM and ANQGSEA. The V and J ends lost 4 bases and 4 bases, in that order; junction bases with no gene match: 4. CDR3 amino acids: CSVGGLAASDTQYF. CDR3 DNA: TGCAGCGTTGGGGGACTAGCGGCCTCAGATACGCAGTATTTT.

The gene calls are TRBV6-5 and TRBJ2-7, with a possible D match to TRBD1 (5 bases). The CDR3 sequence is 14 residues long. Germline V gene lookup returns CDR1 MNHEY and CDR2 SVGAGI. Between the trimmed V and J ends, which lost 4 bases and 1 base, there was a span of 11 bases. The CDR3 DNA reads as TGTGCCAGCAGTTCCGACAGATGGTCCTACGAGCAGTACTTC. Encoded protein: CASSSDRWSYEQYF.

This chain connects TRBV10-3 to TRBJ1-2; 9 positions match TRBD1. The CDR3 totals 17 residues. The J segment lost 2 bases and the V segment lost 3 bases, leaving 10 bases of the junction unmatched. The germline V gene has CDR1 ENHRY and CDR2 SYGVKD. DNA of the CDR3: TGTGCCATCAGTGACCCCCTCTGGGACAGGGCAAACTATGGCTACACCTTC. Translating gives CAISDPLWDRANYGYTF.